This entry is about one T cell receptor beta chain. Its antigen is not known. These data are taken from a study of shared clonotypes between healthy human individuals. The wider study: Two women and three men aged 18 to 49 served as donors. CD4 naive and memory got three plates each, CD8 naive two, CD8 memory one. Study-wide results and limits: Several donors held approximately 4.6% of naive CD4 clonotypes in common.

Trimming cost V 6 bases and J 4 bases; bases outside gene matches: 13. Looked up from germline, CDR1 is SGHRS and CDR2 is YFSETQ. CDR3 length equals 19 residues. Produced via immunoSEQ multiplex PCR; TCRdb's table is partial and in-frame only. The sample has some 2,100,000 clones; 90% to 97% are singletons. The sequence was obtained from a man younger than 30 in good health. The rearrangement links TRBV5-1 to TRBJ2-6; TRBD2 agrees at 13 bases. The sample taken for sequencing was naive CD4+ T cells sorted from blood. Regarding subset: CD45RA+ positively selected. The CDR3 loop reads CASTRVGLAGARGANVLTF. The CDR3, as DNA: TGCGCCAGCACCCGTGTAGGACTAGCGGGAGCTCGCGGGGCCAACGTCCTGACTTTC.